The 6 T cell receptor beta chains below were found in one sample sequenced in a study of chemoradiotherapy in HPV16-positive cancers. Produced via immunoSEQ multiplex PCR; TCRdb's table is partial and in-frame only. The data show about 8,400 clones, with about 68% seen just once and 35% to 45% held by the top ten. Sequencing used tumor tissue, obtained from a patient who underwent chemoradiotherapy. Source of these receptors: a human donor with HPV-associated anogenital cancer.

CDR3 protein: CASSLARQINIQYF. The CDR3 region has the DNA TGTGCCAGCAGCTTAGCACGGCAGATAAACATTCAGTACTTC. The rearrangement uses TRBV7-2 and TRBJ2-4, with D unresolved. Germline CDR1 and CDR2: SGHTA and FQGNSA. The CDR3 runs to 14 residues. Between the trimmed V and J ends, which lost 0 bases and 6 bases, there was a span of 9 bases. The full variable domain, its missing parts supplied by reference TRBV7-2 and TRBJ2-4, is GAGVSQSPSNKVTEKGKDVELRCDPISGHTALYWYRQSLGQGLEFLIYFQGNSAPDKSGLPSDRFSAERTGGSVSTLTIQRTQQEDSAVYLCASSLARQINIQYFGAGTRLSVL.

The chain has TRBV27 and TRBJ2-7; 9 bases fit TRBD1. This CDR3 contains 15 residues. Germline lookup yields CDR1 MNHEY and CDR2 SMNVEV (reference sequence). The V and J ends lost 6 bases and 6 bases, in that order; junction bases with no gene match: 12. In DNA, the CDR3 is TGTGCCAGCAGGGAACACGTGGGGACAGGGCCCGAGCAGTACGTC. Protein sequence: CASREHVGTGPEQYV.

V gene TRBV7-9 combines with J gene TRBJ2-7; 7 positions match TRBD1. This CDR3 has 16 residues. Germline loops: CDR1 SEHNR, CDR2 FQNEAQ (reference sequence). J lost 2 bases, V lost 7 bases, and 14 bases had no gene match. The CDR3 nucleotides are TGTGCCAGCACCTTTTACGAGGACAGGCCCGCCTACGAGCAGTACTTC. It is translated as CASTFYEDRPAYEQYF.

The gene calls are TRBV7-2 and TRBJ2-1, with D tentatively TRBD2 (6 bases). This CDR3 is 19 amino acids long. Germline V gives CDR1 SGHTA, CDR2 FQGNSA. V was shortened by 4 bases and J by 10 bases, with 32 bases between the two germline ends. This chain's CDR3 is CASSSIIRETEWGDGEQFF. The CDR3 nucleotides are TGTGCCAGCAGCTCTATCATACGAGAGACAGAATGGGGGGATGGCGAGCAGTTCTTC.

J is TRBJ2-5 and V is TRBV4-1; 8 nucleotides align to TRBD2. J lost 0 bases, V lost 2 bases, and 5 bases had no gene match. The V gene's germline CDR1 is MGHRA and CDR2 YSYEKL. The CDR3 is 16 amino acids. As DNA, the CDR3 is TGCGCCAGCAGCCAACCGGGACTAGTTAACCAAGAGACCCAGTACTTC. Translating it yields CASSQPGLVNQETQYF.

This chain uses TRBV6-6 with TRBJ2-4, with D unresolved. The CDR3 covers 16 residues. Trimming left V 0 bases short and J 0 bases short, with 9 bases between. Germline-derived CDR1 and CDR2 are MNHNY and SVGAGI (reference sequence). The CDR3 spells CASSYSNRLAKNIQYF. CDR3 bases: TGTGCCAGCAGTTACTCGAACCGCCTAGCCAAAAACATTCAGTACTTC.